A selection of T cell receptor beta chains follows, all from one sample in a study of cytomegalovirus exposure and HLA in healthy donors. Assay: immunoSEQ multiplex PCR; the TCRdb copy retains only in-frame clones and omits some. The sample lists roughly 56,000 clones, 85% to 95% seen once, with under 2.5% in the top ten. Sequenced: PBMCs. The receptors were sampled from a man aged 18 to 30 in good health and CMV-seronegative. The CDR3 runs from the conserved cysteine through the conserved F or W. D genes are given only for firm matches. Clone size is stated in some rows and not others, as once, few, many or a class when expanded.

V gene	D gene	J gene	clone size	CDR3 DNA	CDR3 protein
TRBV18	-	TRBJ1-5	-	TGTGCCAGCTCATACGGGGTGGATCAGCCCCAGCATTTT	CASSYGVDQPQHF
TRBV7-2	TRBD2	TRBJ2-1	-	TGTGCCAGCAGCAAACTGGGACTAGAGTCCTACAATGAGCAGTTCTTC	CASSKLGLESYNEQFF
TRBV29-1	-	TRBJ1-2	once	TGCAGCGTTGATCTAGGGGGTGGCTACACCTTC	CSVDLGGGYTF
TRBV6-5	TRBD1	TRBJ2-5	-	TGTGCCAGCAGTTACGGGACAGCGCAAGAGACCCAGTACTTC	CASSYGTAQETQYF
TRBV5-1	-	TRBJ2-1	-	TGCGCCAGCAGCTTGGCCGGGAGCGGCAGGGTCAATGAGCAGTTCTTC	CASSLAGSGRVNEQFF
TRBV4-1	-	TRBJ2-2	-	TGCGCCAGCAGCCAAGCACAGGGAACGGACACCGGGGAGCTGTTTTTT	CASSQAQGTDTGELFF
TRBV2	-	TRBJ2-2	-	TGTGCCAGCATTCCTGGGGGCGCCGGCACCGGGGAGCTGTTTTTT	CASIPGGAGTGELFF
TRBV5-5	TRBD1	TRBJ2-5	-	TGTGCCAGCAGCTTTTGGAACAGGGGGGAAGAGACCCAGTACTTC	CASSFWNRGEETQYF
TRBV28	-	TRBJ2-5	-	TGTGTCAGCAGTGAAATCAGCTTTTCGGGGACCCAGTACTTC	CVSSEISFSGTQYF
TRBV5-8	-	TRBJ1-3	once	TGTGCCAGCAGCTTGGACAGCCGAAACTCTGGAAACACCATATATTTT	CASSLDSRNSGNTIYF
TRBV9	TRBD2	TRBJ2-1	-	TGTGCCAGCAGCGTAGATCCAGCGGGAGGATACAATGAGCAGTTCTTC	CASSVDPAGGYNEQFF
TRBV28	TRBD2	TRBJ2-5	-	TGTGCCAGCAGTACCCTACTAGCGGGAGAGGGGGAGACCCAGTACTTC	CASSTLLAGEGETQYF
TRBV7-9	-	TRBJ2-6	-	TGTGCCAGCAGCTTAACGGGACAAGGAGGTCCTGGGGCCAACGTCCTGACTTTC	CASSLTGQGGPGANVLTF
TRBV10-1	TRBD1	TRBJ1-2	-	TGCGCCAGCAGTGAACAGGGGCCTTATGGCTACACCTTC	CASSEQGPYGYTF
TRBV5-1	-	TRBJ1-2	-	TGCGCCAGCGGCCCACCAGGGGCCTATGGCTACACCTTC	CASGPPGAYGYTF
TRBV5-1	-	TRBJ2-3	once	TGCGCCAGCAGCGCCAGGGGAGATACGCAGTATTTT	CASSARGDTQYF
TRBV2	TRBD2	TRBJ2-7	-	TGTGCCAGCAGGGGCGGGAGCTACGAGCAGTACTTC	CASRGGSYEQYF
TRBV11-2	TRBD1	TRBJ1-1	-	TGTGCCAGCAGCTTGACAGGGGTGAACACTGAAGCTTTCTTT	CASSLTGVNTEAFF
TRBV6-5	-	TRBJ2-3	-	TGTGCCAGCAGTTACACAGGGAAGGATACGCAGTATTTT	CASSYTGKDTQYF
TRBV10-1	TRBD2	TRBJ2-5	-	TGCGCCAGCAGTGAGTCGACAGCGGGAGCGGAGACCCAGTACTTC	CASSESTAGAETQYF
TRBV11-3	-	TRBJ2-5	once	TGTGCCAGCAGCTTGTTGGTCCCCCGAGAGTCAGAGACCCAGTACTTC	CASSLLVPRESETQYF
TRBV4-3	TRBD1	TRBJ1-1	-	TGCGCCAGCAGCAGACAGGGTGACACTGAAGCTTTCTTT	CASSRQGDTEAFF
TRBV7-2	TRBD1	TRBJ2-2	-	TGTGCCAGCAGCCCGTCGGGACAGGGAGGCACCGGGGAGCTGTTTTTT	CASSPSGQGGTGELFF
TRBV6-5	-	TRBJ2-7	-	TGTGCCAGCAGTTATGCCGGGGGACCCTACGAGCAGTACTTC	CASSYAGGPYEQYF
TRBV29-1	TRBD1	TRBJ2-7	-	TGCAGCGGTGCGACAGGGTCTTGGGAGCAGTACTTC	CSGATGSWEQYF
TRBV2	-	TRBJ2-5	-	TGTGCCAGCAAGACGGGAGAGACCCAGTACTTC	CASKTGETQYF
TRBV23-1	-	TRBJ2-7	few	TGCGCCAGCAGTCAGTACGGGGGATTATGCTCCTACGAGCAGTACTTC	CASSQYGGLCSYEQYF
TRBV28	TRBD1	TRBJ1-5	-	TGTGCCAGCAGTTTATTCACAGGGGGCAATCAGCCCCAGCATTTT	CASSLFTGGNQPQHF
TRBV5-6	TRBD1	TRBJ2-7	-	TGTGCCAGCAGCTTGGTGGGACAGGGGACCTGGGAGCAGTACTTC	CASSLVGQGTWEQYF
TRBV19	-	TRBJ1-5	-	TGTGCCAGTAGTATTCTCCGACAGGTCAATCAGCCCCAGCATTTT	CASSILRQVNQPQHF
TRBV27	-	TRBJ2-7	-	TGTGCCAGCAGTTTTCAGCGCAGCTCCTACGAGCAGTACTTC	CASSFQRSSYEQYF
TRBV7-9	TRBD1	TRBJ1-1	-	TGTGCCAGCAGCTTAATAGACAGGGCCACTGAAGCTTTCTTT	CASSLIDRATEAFF
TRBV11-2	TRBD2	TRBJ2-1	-	TGTGCCAGCAGCGTCGGACTAGCGGGGAATGAGCAGTTCTTC	CASSVGLAGNEQFF
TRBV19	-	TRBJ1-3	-	TGTGCCAGTAGTACTCAGGGGTCCTCTGGAAACACCATATATTTT	CASSTQGSSGNTIYF
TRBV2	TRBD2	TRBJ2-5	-	TGTGCCAGCAGTGAAGCGCCGGGACTAGCGGGAAAAGAGACCCAGTACTTC	CASSEAPGLAGKETQYF
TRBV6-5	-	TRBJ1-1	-	TGTGCCAGCAGTTACTCGGGGGTAGGGGGAACTGAAGCTTTCTTT	CASSYSGVGGTEAFF
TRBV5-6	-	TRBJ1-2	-	TGTGCCAGCAGCCCGAGGGGGGGCAAGGGTGGCTACACCTTC	CASSPRGGKGGYTF
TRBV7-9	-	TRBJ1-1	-	TGTGCCAGCAGCTTAGGTCTCACTGAAGCTTTCTTT	CASSLGLTEAFF
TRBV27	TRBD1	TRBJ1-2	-	TGTGCCAGCAGTCCTGGGGCAGGGGGCGCCTATGGCTACACCTTC	CASSPGAGGAYGYTF
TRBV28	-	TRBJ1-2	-	TGTGCCAGCAGCTCCCTATTCGACAGCAACTATGGCTACACCTTC	CASSSLFDSNYGYTF
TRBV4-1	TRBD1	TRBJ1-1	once	TGCGCCAGCAGCCAAGGCCCGGGACAGGGGGCTGAAGCTTTCTTT	CASSQGPGQGAEAFF
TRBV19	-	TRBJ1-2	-	TGTGCCAGTAGTATCTGGCGGAATGGCTACACCTTC	CASSIWRNGYTF
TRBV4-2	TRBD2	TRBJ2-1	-	TGTGCCAGCAGCCAAGAAGCTAGCGGAAGTTACAATGAGCAGTTCTTC	CASSQEASGSYNEQFF
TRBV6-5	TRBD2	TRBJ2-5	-	TGTGCCAGCAGTTACCGCGGGGGGGTACAAGAGACCCAGTACTTC	CASSYRGGVQETQYF
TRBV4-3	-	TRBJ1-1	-	TGCGCCAGCAGCCAAGATCGTCGGGGGGAAGCTTTCTTT	CASSQDRRGEAFF